This T cell receptor (beta chain) was recorded in a study of response to subunit inactivated influenza vaccine. This clonotype was seen a few times. Its specificity is not known. Each CDR3 protein is one row after TCRdb ran MiXCR on the RT-PCR reads. Here the sample spans under 200,000 distinct CDR3 sequences, about 12% being singletons. General study results and limits: Each seasonal flu vaccination may recruit only limited new T cells, authors suggested.

These data also featured in a second study, about T cells expressing NK-cell markers. That study reports: Libraries used 5'RACE template switching adding universal primer site and UMIs.

The TCR sequence derives from a man in his fifties who received an inactivated influenza vaccine. The source was CD8+ T cells sorted from PBMCs, collected about 11 days after vaccination.

CDR3 region: CSADDGYSGNTIYF. In DNA form, the CDR3 reads TGCAGCGCTGATGACGGTTACTCTGGAAACACCATATATTTT. The chain recombines TRBV29-1 with TRBJ1-3; D ambiguous. The CDR3 is 14 amino acids. V was clipped by 7 bases and J by 0 bases, with 13 bases between them. The germline CDR1 and CDR2 sequences are SQVTM and ANQGSEA.